These T cell receptor beta chains were read from a single sample in a study of blood T cells in healthy people across ages. TCRdb processed the 5' RACE reads anew with MiXCR; each CDR3 protein has one entry. The sample has about 930,000 distinct CDR3 sequences, almost 30% seen once. These same records also appear under a second study, on T cells of mothers and their children.

The source material was blood. Receptors originate from a woman between 35 and 50 years old in good health. CDR3s include the opening cysteine and the closing phenylalanine or tryptophan. A D gene is named only where the DNA matches it firmly. A clone size is listed for some rows: how often the clone was seen (once, few, many), or a class if it is expanded.

d_gene,abundance,v_gene,j_gene,CDR3aa,CDR3nt
-,-,TRBV27,TRBJ2-3,CASSLGAVGDTQYF,TGTGCCAGCAGTTTAGGAGCTGTCGGAGATACGCAGTATTTT
-,many,TRBV5-1,TRBJ2-5,CASSAGSQETQYF,TGCGCCAGCTCGGCGGGGTCCCAAGAGACCCAGTACTTC
TRBD2,-,TRBV12-3/TRBV12-4,TRBJ2-3,CASILSGQTDTQYF,TGTGCCAGCATCCTTAGCGGGCAGACAGATACGCAGTATTTT
TRBD2,-,TRBV13,TRBJ2-1,CASEGRGANNEQFF,TGTGCCAGCGAAGGGCGGGGGGCCAACAATGAGCAGTTCTTC
-,-,TRBV7-2,TRBJ1-2,CASSLLPGMGGYTF,TGTGCCAGCAGCTTATTACCCGGAATGGGTGGCTACACCTTC
-,-,TRBV4-3,TRBJ2-7,CASSQDGGPSYEQYF,TGCGCCAGCAGCCAAGACGGGGGTCCCTCCTACGAGCAGTACTTC
TRBD2,-,TRBV20-1,TRBJ2-5,CSASSGRLTTQYF,TGCAGTGCTAGTAGCGGGAGGCTAACGACCCAGTACTTC
TRBD1,many,TRBV6-5,TRBJ1-2,CASSSHIGQGALGYTF,TGTGCCAGCAGTTCGCATATCGGACAGGGGGCGCTTGGCTACACCTTC
-,few,TRBV21-1,TRBJ1-5,CASSKEARGKGNQPQHF,TGTGCCAGCAGCAAAGAGGCCAGGGGGAAAGGCAATCAGCCCCAGCATTTT
-,-,TRBV7-9,TRBJ1-1,CASSLARGKAFF,TGTGCCAGCAGCTTAGCCCGAGGTAAAGCTTTCTTT
TRBD1,-,TRBV9,TRBJ1-2,CASSGFRQGNYGYTF,TGTGCCAGCAGCGGATTTAGACAGGGAAACTATGGCTACACCTTC
TRBD2,-,TRBV2,TRBJ2-1,CASGGGGSYNERFF,TGTGCCAGCGGCGGGGGGGGCTCCTACAATGAGCGGTTCTTC
TRBD2,many,TRBV3-1,TRBJ2-7,CASSQESGGYEQYF,TGTGCCAGCAGCCAAGAAAGCGGGGGGTACGAGCAGTACTTC
-,-,TRBV28,TRBJ2-7,CASRSSEGFYEQYF,TGTGCCAGCAGATCGTCCGAGGGATTCTACGAGCAGTACTTC
TRBD1,-,TRBV9,TRBJ1-2,CASSVETGARYGYTF,TGTGCCAGCAGCGTAGAGACAGGGGCGCGCTATGGCTACACATTC
TRBD1,-,TRBV5-6,TRBJ2-7,CASSLEPGTATYEQYF,TGTGCCAGCAGCTTGGAACCCGGGACAGCAACCTACGAGCAGTACTTC
-,few,TRBV2,TRBJ2-7,CASSDPGTLPSYEQYF,TGTGCCAGCAGTGATCCCGGGACACTACCCTCCTACGAGCAGTACTTC
-,many,TRBV6-1,TRBJ2-7,CASSPNPDRAYEQYF,TGTGCCAGCAGTCCTAATCCGGACAGAGCCTACGAGCAGTACTTC
-,few,TRBV7-9,TRBJ1-4,CASSRKDSPNEKLFF,TGTGCCAGCAGCCGAAAGGACAGCCCTAATGAAAAACTGTTTTTT
TRBD1,few,TRBV28,TRBJ2-1,CASSLTTGTGAYNEQFF,TGTGCCAGCAGTTTAACAACCGGGACAGGAGCCTACAATGAGCAGTTCTTC